This entry concerns a single T cell receptor (beta chain). Nominal health characterized the donors when sampled, though unrecorded immune exposures were likely. The CDR3 spans 10 residues. Germline lookup yields CDR1 SQVTM and CDR2 ANQGSEA. V lost 1 base, J lost 8 bases, and 5 bases lay in between. The record originates from a study of cytomegalovirus exposure and HLA in healthy donors. 13 Jbeta primers and 60 Vbeta primers were used for the PCR. Libraries were prepared by immunoSEQ multiplex PCR; TCRdb keeps only in-frame clonotypes and omits some of them. In the table there are fewer than 200,000 clones, under 90% of which are singletons.

Source material: PBMCs. The TCR sequence derives from a man between 25 and 39 years old in good health and CMV-seronegative. The V and J genes are TRBV29-1 and TRBJ1-2; D gene uncertain. The CDR3 DNA follows: TGCAGCGTTGAAGGGGAGGGCTACACCTTC. Protein sequence: CSVEGEGYTF.